Listed here are 10 T cell receptor beta chains from one sample, sequenced in a study of blood T cell repertoires in COVID-19. Sequencing used immunoSEQ multiplex PCR; TCRdb keeps in-frame clones, though not all of them. The sample lists 40,000 to 60,000 clones; approximately 95% were seen once. Specimen: peripheral blood. The source of these receptors is a man in his 60s with COVID-19, enrolled during active disease.

This chain joins TRBV2 and TRBJ1-6, with D unresolved. The CDR3 has 13 residues. V lost 7 bases to trimming and J lost 7 bases, with 11 bases between them. CDR1 is SNHLY and CDR2 is FYNNEI in the germline V gene. In DNA form, the CDR3 reads TGTGCCAGCATGGCAGACAAAAATTCACCCCTCCACTTT. Protein: CASMADKNSPLHF.

The gene calls are TRBV18 and TRBJ1-5, with a possible D match to TRBD1 (6 bases). Trimming took 3 bases from V and 5 from J, leaving 11 bases between them. The CDR3 sequence is 14 residues long. CDR1 is KGHSH and CDR2 is LQKENI in the germline V gene. Here the CDR3 DNA reads TGTGCCAGCTCACCTGGCAGGGGTGATCAGCCCCAGCATTTT. Amino acid sequence: CASSPGRGDQPQHF.

CDR3 nucleotides: TGTGCCAGCAGCCAAGATTATAGCAATCAGCCCCAGCATTTT. This gives the protein CASSQDYSNQPQHF. The chain combines TRBV3-1 (or the pseudogene TRBV3-2) with TRBJ1-5, with D unclear. Germline V gene sequence: CDR1 LGHDT, CDR2 YNNKEL (reference sequence). The CDR3 extends over 14 amino acids. V was clipped by 0 bases and J by 0 bases, with 3 bases between them.

This clone was seen a single time. The chain joins TRBV4-1 to TRBJ1-6; TRBD1 matches at 7 bases. V was clipped by 1 base and J by 5 bases; unmatched bases: 5. This CDR3 is built from 16 residues. Germline lookup yields CDR1 MGHRA and CDR2 YSYEKL. The CDR3: CASSQVTGTDNSPLHF. The CDR3 bases are TGCGCCAGCAGCCAAGTCACGGGGACAGATAATTCACCCCTCCACTTT.

The CDR3 spells CTSSQGLERRGTDTQYF. The DNA of the CDR3 is TGCACCAGCAGCCAGGGACTAGAGCGCCGTGGCACAGATACGCAGTATTTT. The genes are TRBV1 and TRBJ2-3; TRBD2 was called by the table and not checked on the DNA. TRBV1 is annotated as a pseudogene. The CDR3 is made up of 17 amino acids.

This chain connects TRBV27 to TRBJ1-1, with D hard to call. The germline V gene has CDR1 MNHEY and CDR2 SMNVEV (reference sequence). CDR3 length: 18 amino acids. The V and J ends lost 1 base and 0 bases respectively, with 18 bases between them. The chain's CDR3 is CASSLYSRRGPVNTEAFF. The CDR3 bases are TGTGCCAGCAGTTTATATTCCCGCCGTGGCCCCGTGAACACTGAAGCTTTCTTT.

The chain recombines TRBV9 with TRBJ1-3; D is possibly TRBD1 (5 bases). Germline-derived CDR1 and CDR2 are SGDLS and YYNGEE. V lost 4 bases and J lost 0, with 14 bases in between. The CDR3 contains 16 residues. The chain's CDR3 is CASSSSTGVSGNTIYF. In DNA form, the CDR3 reads TGTGCCAGCAGCTCCTCTACAGGCGTCTCTGGAAACACCATATATTTT.

The chain couples TRBV9 to TRBJ2-1, with 9 bases lining up with TRBD1. Germline-derived CDR1 and CDR2 are SGDLS and YYNGEE. The CDR3 has 15 residues. With 4 bases clipped from V and 0 bases from J, the junction kept 2 bases outside the gene matches. The CDR3 region is CASSLGQGSYNEQFF. The CDR3 DNA sequence: TGTGCCAGCAGCTTGGGACAGGGCTCCTACAATGAGCAGTTCTTC. The variable domain in full, completed from reference TRBV9 and TRBJ2-1, reads DSGVTQTPKHLITATGQRVTLRCSPRSGDLSVYWYQQSLDQGLQFLIQYYNGEERAKGNILERFSAQQFPDLHSELNLSSLELGDSALYFCASSLGQGSYNEQFFGPGTRLTVL.

Remarks on this clone: Mismatch with germline at one junction end may stem from a read error. The chain has TRBV7-7 and TRBJ2-2; D is ambiguous. The CDR3 is 15 amino acids. CDR1 and CDR2 from the germline V gene are SSHAT and FNYEAQ (reference sequence). This chain's CDR3 is CASSLEESQTGELFF. For the CDR3, the DNA is TGTGCTAGCAGCTTAGAGGAGTCCCAGACCGGGGAGCTGTTTTTT.

This rearrangement joins TRBV13 to TRBJ1-1; TRBD1 agrees at 7 bases. The V gene end was trimmed by 5 bases and the J gene end by 3 bases; junction bases not matched to a gene: 9. This CDR3 spans 15 amino acids. Germline values: CDR1 PRHDT, CDR2 FYEKMQ (reference sequence). CDR3 nucleotide sequence: TGTGCCAGCAGCCGGAGGGGGCAGGGATACACTGAAGCTTTCTTT. This codes for CASSRRGQGYTEAFF.